These T cell receptor beta chains were read from a single sample in a study of cytomegalovirus exposure and HLA in healthy donors. Using immunoSEQ multiplex PCR, the repertoire was profiled, and TCRdb retains in-frame clones only, with some absent. The sample shows 130,000 or so clones, about 61% of them seen only once. The specimen sequenced was PBMCs. The receptors stem from a male donor in good health and CMV-seronegative. Both conserved end residues are part of each CDR3. A D gene is named only where the DNA matches it firmly. Some rows mark clone size as missing; the rest say once, few, many or name a class of expanded clone.

v_gene	abundance	d_gene	j_gene	CDR3aa	CDR3nt
TRBV19	-	TRBD1	TRBJ1-4	CASSISRGEYEKLFF	TGTGCCAGTAGTATAAGCAGGGGGGAATACGAAAAACTGTTTTTT
TRBV19	-	TRBD1	TRBJ1-5	CASNQPGQQREWPQHF	TGTGCCAGTAATCAACCGGGACAGCAAAGGGAATGGCCCCAGCATTTT
TRBV5-1	-	-	TRBJ1-4	CASSPYGGEKLFF	TGCGCCAGCAGTCCCTACGGAGGTGAAAAACTGTTTTTT
TRBV30	-	-	TRBJ2-3	CAWSVWRGGDTQYF	TGTGCCTGGAGTGTATGGAGGGGAGGAGATACGCAGTATTTT
TRBV7-9	few	-	TRBJ1-3	CASSLWGDSGNTIYF	TGTGCCAGCAGCTTATGGGGGGACTCTGGAAACACCATATATTTT
TRBV6-5	few	-	TRBJ2-6	CASSYNGFDGANVLTF	TGTGCCAGCAGTTACAACGGTTTCGATGGGGCCAACGTCCTGACTTTC
TRBV7-6	-	-	TRBJ2-7	CASSLDGTAAYEQYF	TGTGCCAGCAGCTTAGACGGCACAGCCGCCTACGAGCAGTACTTC
TRBV27	-	-	TRBJ2-3	CASRVGADTQYF	TGTGCCAGCCGGGTCGGAGCAGATACGCAGTATTTT
TRBV5-1	few	-	TRBJ2-7	CASSFGGTGVYEQYF	TGCGCCAGCAGCTTCGGTGGGACGGGGGTCTACGAGCAGTACTTC
TRBV9	-	-	TRBJ1-1	CASSALIGPDTEAFF	TGTGCCAGCAGCGCCTTAATTGGGCCGGACACTGAAGCTTTCTTT
TRBV5-6	once	TRBD1	TRBJ2-7	CASSLPGQGISYEQYF	TGTGCCAGCAGCCTACCGGGACAGGGAATCTCCTACGAGCAGTACTTC
TRBV5-1	-	-	TRBJ2-7	CASRGYFLDNFYEQYF	TGCGCCAGCAGGGGGTATTTCTTGGACAACTTCTACGAGCAGTACTTC
TRBV30	-	-	TRBJ2-7	CAWRRAYEQYF	TGTGCCTGGAGACGAGCCTACGAGCAGTACTTC
TRBV5-1	few	-	TRBJ1-4	CASSLDSATNEKLFF	TGCGCCAGCAGCTTGGACAGTGCAACTAATGAAAAACTGTTTTTT
TRBV7-3	-	TRBD1	TRBJ2-1	CASSNRQGHEQFF	TGTGCCAGCAGCAACAGACAGGGCCATGAGCAGTTCTTC
TRBV7-8	few	-	TRBJ1-5	CASSLAGDNQPQHF	TGTGCCAGCAGCTTAGCAGGGGACAATCAGCCCCAGCATTTT
TRBV28	few	-	TRBJ2-7	CASSLDISSYEQYF	TGTGCCAGCAGCCTGGACATAAGCTCCTACGAGCAGTACTTC
TRBV11-2	-	-	TRBJ2-5	CASSLVLLAGANRETQYF	TGTGCCAGCAGCTTAGTCCTCCTGGCGGGGGCCAATCGGGAGACCCAGTACTTC
TRBV12-1	few	-	TRBJ1-5	CASSPHRGQPQHF	TGTGCCAGCAGCCCCCACAGGGGTCAGCCCCAGCATTTT
TRBV27	-	-	TRBJ1-1	CASSWGGGEAFF	TGTGCCAGCAGTTGGGGGGGCGGAGAAGCTTTCTTT
TRBV2	-	-	TRBJ1-3	CASSVVGGSGNTIYF	TGTGCCAGCAGTGTGGTAGGGGGCTCTGGAAACACCATATATTTT
TRBV6-5	few	TRBD2	TRBJ2-3	CASSRGGASDTQYF	TGTGCCAGCAGTCGCGGGGGGGCCTCAGATACGCAGTATTTT
TRBV7-9	-	-	TRBJ2-5	CASTAGTYPQETQYF	TGTGCCAGCACTGCCGGGACATACCCCCAAGAGACCCAGTACTTC
TRBV7-3	-	TRBD2	TRBJ2-3	CASSLTSGVADTQYF	TGTGCCAGCAGCTTAACTAGCGGGGTTGCAGATACGCAGTATTTT
TRBV7-2	-	-	TRBJ1-6	CASSARGGEHNSPLHF	TGTGCCAGCAGCGCGCGGGGGGGGGAACATAATTCACCCCTCCACTTT
TRBV14	-	-	TRBJ1-1	CASSWGGTEAFF	TGTGCCAGCAGCTGGGGGGGAACTGAAGCTTTCTTT
TRBV10-1	-	-	TRBJ2-2	CASSEVRAGELFF	TGCGCCAGCAGTGAGGTCCGAGCCGGGGAGCTGTTTTTT
TRBV25-1	-	-	TRBJ2-4	CASSESRDTDIQYF	TGTGCCAGCAGTGAATCCAGGGATACGGACATTCAGTACTTC
TRBV18	-	-	TRBJ2-1	CASSPRQQSSYNEQFF	TGTGCCAGCTCACCCCGGCAACAGAGCTCCTACAATGAGCAGTTCTTC
TRBV5-1	-	TRBD1	TRBJ2-3	CASSLTQGSTDTQYF	TGCGCCAGCAGCTTAACACAGGGGAGCACAGATACGCAGTATTTT
TRBV18	-	-	TRBJ1-6	CASSPPSRGHSPLHF	TGTGCCAGCTCACCACCATCCAGGGGTCATTCACCCCTCCACTTT
TRBV28	few	TRBD2	TRBJ2-7	CASSLGLAGVSSYEQYF	TGTGCCAGCAGTTTAGGACTAGCGGGGGTTTCCTCCTACGAGCAGTACTTC
TRBV7-2	-	-	TRBJ2-1	CASSLAGGMSYNEQFF	TGTGCCAGCAGCTTAGCGGGGGGTATGAGCTACAATGAGCAGTTCTTC
TRBV7-9	-	TRBD2	TRBJ2-1	CASSLTGGANEQFF	TGTGCCAGCAGCTTAACGGGGGGGGCGAATGAGCAGTTCTTC
TRBV25-1	-	TRBD1	TRBJ2-7	CASSEWTGVGEQYF	TGTGCCAGCAGTGAATGGACAGGGGTGGGTGAGCAGTACTTC
TRBV5-1	-	-	TRBJ2-1	CASSSATTRANEQFF	TGCGCCAGCAGCTCGGCGACCACTAGGGCCAATGAGCAGTTCTTC
TRBV28	-	TRBD2	TRBJ2-3	CASSFVTTSGGTDTQYF	TGTGCCAGCAGTTTTGTCACGACTAGCGGTGGCACAGATACGCAGTATTTT
TRBV2	few	TRBD1	TRBJ1-5	CASSYTGGPTHF	TGTGCCAGCAGTTATACAGGGGGACCTACGCATTTT
TRBV5-6	-	-	TRBJ1-2	CASSLSLYGYTF	TGTGCCAGCAGCTTGTCCCTCTATGGCTACACCTTC
TRBV6-5	-	-	TRBJ1-6	CASSYSFSGNNSPLHF	TGTGCCAGCAGTTACTCGTTTTCGGGGAACAATTCACCCCTCCACTTT
TRBV7-2	few	TRBD2	TRBJ2-3	CASSLAPVAGVLSTDTQYF	TGTGCCAGCAGCTTAGCGCCGGTAGCGGGGGTTCTCAGCACAGATACGCAGTATTTT